The rows below give T cell receptor beta chains drawn from one sample of a study of blood T cells in healthy people across ages. One entry per CDR3 protein, called by TCRdb with MiXCR from the 5' RACE reads. The sample consists of roughly 1.4 million distinct CDR3 sequences, approximately 59% of them appearing once. Sequencing was performed on blood. The receptor set was obtained from a man aged 18 to 30 in good health. The CDR3 runs from the conserved cysteine through the conserved F or W. D genes are given only for firm matches. Expanded clones get a size class; other rows say once, few or many, or leave the size out.

abundance,v_gene,len,d_gene,j_gene,CDR3nt,CDR3aa
-,TRBV7-6,16,-,TRBJ1-2,TGTGCCAGCGAAAATATACTGGGGCAGGGCGGCTATGGCTACACCTTC,CASENILGQGGYGYTF
-,TRBV7-2,15,TRBD2,TRBJ2-1,TGTGCCAGCAGCTGGCCTCTAGCGGGCATAAATGAGCAGTTCTTC,CASSWPLAGINEQFF
-,TRBV9,16,-,TRBJ2-3,TGTGCCAGCAGCGTAGGAGTCAACAGCCGCACAGATACGCAGTATTTT,CASSVGVNSRTDTQYF
-,TRBV6-5,15,TRBD1,TRBJ1-5,TGTGCCAGCAGTTCCAGGACAGGGAGAAGCCAGCCCCAGCATTTT,CASSSRTGRSQPQHF
once,TRBV3-1,15,-,TRBJ1-4,TGTGCCAGCAGCCAAGAACAGGGAGGAACGGAAAAACTGTTTTTT,CASSQEQGGTEKLFF
few,TRBV6-6,12,-,TRBJ2-7,TGTGCCAGCACCTCAGAGGTGGTCGAGCAGTACTTC,CASTSEVVEQYF
-,TRBV12-3/TRBV12-4,15,-,TRBJ1-3,TGTGCCAGCACCCTAGGACAAATCTCTGGAAACACCATATATTTT,CASTLGQISGNTIYF
-,TRBV4-1,17,-,TRBJ2-1,TGCGCCAGCAGCCAGACCGCCCTCGCGGGGTCCTACAATGAGCAGTTCTTC,CASSQTALAGSYNEQFF
-,TRBV12-3/TRBV12-4,15,-,TRBJ2-1,TGTGCCAGCAGGCAGACCGGGACCTCCTACAATGAGCAGTTCTTC,CASRQTGTSYNEQFF
once,TRBV30,13,-,TRBJ1-1,TGTGCCTGGAGGGTAAACATGAACACTGAGGCTTTCTTT,CAWRVNMNTEAFF
few,TRBV7-2,15,-,TRBJ2-7,TGTGCCAGCAGCTTAGGGGGAGGTTTCTCCTACGAGCAGTACTTC,CASSLGGGFSYEQYF
-,TRBV27,14,-,TRBJ1-2,TGTGCCAGCAGTTTAGAAGCCGGGGTCTATGGCTACACCTTC,CASSLEAGVYGYTF
-,TRBV2,16,TRBD2,TRBJ2-5,TGTGCCAGCAGTGAAAGTGGTAGCGGGACGCAAGAGACCCAGTACTTC,CASSESGSGTQETQYF
-,TRBV6-5,14,-,TRBJ2-3,TGTGCCACTCAGCAGGACCATGCACCAGATACGCAGTATTTT,CATQQDHAPDTQYF
-,TRBV28,14,-,TRBJ2-5,TGTGCCAGCAGTCTCCAGGATTTCCAAGAGACCCAGTACTTC,CASSLQDFQETQYF
-,TRBV14,17,TRBD1,TRBJ2-7,TGTGCCAGCAGCCAAGAACTGGCAGGGGGCAGAACCTACGAGCAGTACTTC,CASSQELAGGRTYEQYF
-,TRBV20-1,16,TRBD2,TRBJ2-3,TGCAGTGTCCGAACTAGCGGGAGGGCCCTTCCAGATACGCAGTATTTT,CSVRTSGRALPDTQYF
-,TRBV20-1,18,-,TRBJ2-1,TGCAGTGCTTCCCCGGACCTGGGAGTCTTCGGGGGTTACAATGAGCAGTTCTTC,CSASPDLGVFGGYNEQFF
few,TRBV20-1,13,-,TRBJ2-1,TGCAGTGCTAGGATTAGCGACTACAATGAGCAGTTCTTC,CSARISDYNEQFF
few,TRBV4-2,14,-,TRBJ2-2,TGTGCCAGCAGCCAAGAGCCCAGACTCGGGGAGCTGTTTTTT,CASSQEPRLGELFF
once,TRBV20-1,18,-,TRBJ2-6,TGCAGTGCTAGGACTTCGGGACTTGCAGCCTCTGGGGCCAACGTCCTGACTTTC,CSARTSGLAASGANVLTF
-,TRBV5-1,14,TRBD1,TRBJ1-4,TGCGCCAGCGCTAGGGACAGGGCGGACGAAAAACTGTTTTTT,CASARDRADEKLFF
few,TRBV4-1,14,-,TRBJ1-2,TGCGCCAGCCGGACTTGGGGAGCTAACTATGGCTACACCTTC,CASRTWGANYGYTF
-,TRBV7-2,14,-,TRBJ2-3,TGTGCCAGCAGCTTCGGGGGGCATGAAGATACGCAGTATTTT,CASSFGGHEDTQYF
-,TRBV4-1,14,-,TRBJ2-3,TGCGCCAGCAGCCAACTGGGACCGAGAGATACGCAGTATTTT,CASSQLGPRDTQYF